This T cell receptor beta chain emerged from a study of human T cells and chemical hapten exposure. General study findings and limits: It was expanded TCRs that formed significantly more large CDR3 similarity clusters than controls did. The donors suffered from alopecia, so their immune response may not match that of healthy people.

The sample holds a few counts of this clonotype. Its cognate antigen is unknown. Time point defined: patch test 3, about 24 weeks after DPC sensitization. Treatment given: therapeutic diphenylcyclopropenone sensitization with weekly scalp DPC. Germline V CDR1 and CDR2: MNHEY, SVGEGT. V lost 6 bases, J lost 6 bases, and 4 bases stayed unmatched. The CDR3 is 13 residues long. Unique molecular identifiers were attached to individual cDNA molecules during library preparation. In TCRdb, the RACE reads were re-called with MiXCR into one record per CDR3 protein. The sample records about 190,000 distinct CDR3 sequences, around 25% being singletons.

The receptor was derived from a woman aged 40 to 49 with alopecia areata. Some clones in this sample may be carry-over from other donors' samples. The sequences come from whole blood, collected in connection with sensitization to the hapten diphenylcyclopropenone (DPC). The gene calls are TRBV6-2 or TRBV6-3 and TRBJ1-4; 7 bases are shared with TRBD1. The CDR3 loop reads CASSRDRDEKLFF. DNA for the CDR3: TGTGCCAGCAGCCGCGACAGGGATGAAAAACTGTTTTTT.